This T cell receptor beta chain was observed in a study of preoperative IRX-2 immunotherapy in early breast cancer. This CDR3 has 19 residues. J gave up 2 bases and V 3 bases, and 12 bases lay outside the gene matches. Germline V CDR1 and CDR2: MDHEN, SYDVKM. Using immunoSEQ multiplex PCR, the repertoire was profiled, and TCRdb retains in-frame clones only, with some absent. The table shows about 27,000 clones, with roughly 74% occurring only once. Treatment denoted: preoperative locoregional IRX-2 cytokine immunotherapy. This phase Ib study tested locoregional IRX-2 cytokine immunotherapy given before surgery.

The genes are TRBV28 and TRBJ2-4; 11 positions agree with TRBD1. This receptor was obtained from a human donor with breast cancer. The source was lymph node tissue, collected before IRX-2 immunotherapy. CDR3 in DNA: TGTGCCAGCAGTTTCTTCGGACAGGGGGCCGGTGGTTCCAAAAACATTCAGTACTTC. Protein sequence: CASSFFGQGAGGSKNIQYF.